This T cell receptor (beta chain) was sequenced in a study of beta chain features in type 1 diabetes. Study conclusions and caveats: For Type 1 diabetes patients, all four CD4+ subsets carried TCRB CDR3s that were moderately but significantly shorter.

Points on this clone: What it recognizes is unknown.

The ends were cut back, 5 bases at V and 4 bases at J, with 15 bases in the middle. This CDR3 region has 15 residues. Germline V gene data show CDR1 as SGHTA and CDR2 as FQGTGA. The authors reverse transcribed all of the isolated RNA, so sequencing captured expressed TCRB transcripts. TCRdb's copy holds only in-frame clones and misses some; the assay was immunoSEQ multiplex PCR. The repertoire holds some 350,000 clones, with over 8.5% as singletons. The receptor's source is a man aged 25-40 years with type 1 diabetes. The source material was central memory CD4+ T cells from blood. V usage is TRBV7-3 and J usage is TRBJ2-1, with a tentative D call TRBD2 (6 bases). This chain's CDR3 is CASSPDYTSYNEQFF. CDR3 in DNA: TGTGCCAGCAGCCCGGACTACACCTCTTACAATGAGCAGTTCTTC. The full variable domain, its missing parts supplied by reference TRBV7-3 and TRBJ2-1, is GAGVSQTPSNKVTEKGKYVELRCDPISGHTALYWYRQSLGQGPEFLIYFQGTGAADDSGLPNDRFFAVRPEGSVSTLKIQRTERGDSAVYLCASSPDYTSYNEQFFGPGTRLTVL.